A single sample is the source of the 29 T cell receptor beta chains below, sequenced in a study of Ad26.COV2.S vaccination and SARS-CoV-2 variants. TCRdb keeps only in-frame clones here, not all; method: immunoSEQ multiplex PCR. The repertoire consists of some 340,000 clones, with about 86% occurring once and the leading ten covering 1.5% to 2%. Treatment defined: around 19 received Ad26.COV2.S at low or high dose, single or two shots; about 5 received placebo; per-sample allocation not given. Sampling took place 63 days after the first vaccine or placebo injection. Sequenced material: peripheral blood, taken in a trial of Ad26.COV2.S vaccine versus placebo. The origin of the receptors is a person aged 18-60 years who received the Ad26.COV2.S COVID-19 vaccine or a placebo.

V is TRBV6-5 and J is TRBJ2-3, with TRBD2 identical over 7 bases. Losses at the gene ends were 4 bases for V and 0 bases for J; bases not matched to a gene: 4. Germline V lookup: CDR1 MNHEY, CDR2 SVGAGI. This CDR3 region has 15 residues. The CDR3 nucleotides are TGTGCCAGCAGTTGGGAGGGCACTAGCACAGATACGCAGTATTTT. The encoded protein is CASSWEGTSTDTQYF.

This clone was picked up one time. The chain joins TRBV18 to TRBJ2-1, with 8 bases identical to TRBD1. The germline gives CDR1 KGHSH, CDR2 LQKENI. Germline trimming cut 4 bases from V and 5 bases from J; bases unmatched to any gene: 4. The CDR3 is 14 residues long. The CDR3 bases are TGTGCCAGCTCACTAATGACAGGGGACAATGAGCAGTTCTTC. It is translated as CASSLMTGDNEQFF.

The CDR3 sequence is CAWSVLGQGIQPQHF. The CDR3 DNA follows: TGTGCCTGGAGTGTACTGGGACAGGGGATTCAGCCCCAGCATTTT. The V gene is TRBV30, the J gene TRBJ1-5; TRBD1 agrees at 10 bases. The junction had 5 bases not matched to a gene; V was cut back by 0 bases and J by 6 bases. The CDR3 loop spans 15 amino acids. The germline V gene has CDR1 GTSNPN and CDR2 SVGIG (reference sequence).

The rearrangement links TRBV11-2 to TRBJ2-5, with TRBD1 matching 8 bases. Per the germline V gene, CDR1 is SGHAT and CDR2 is FQNNGV. With 3 bases clipped from V and 2 bases from J, the junction kept 5 bases outside the gene matches. The CDR3 is 15 amino acids. The CDR3: CASSFGQGRQETQYF. CDR3 DNA sequence: TGTGCCAGCAGCTTTGGACAGGGACGACAAGAGACCCAGTACTTC.

The chain recombines TRBV2 with TRBJ1-6; D may be TRBD1 (5 bases). Trimming cost V 3 bases and J 7 bases, with 19 bases left between them. Germline V CDR1 and CDR2: SNHLY, FYNNEI. The CDR3 consists of 17 residues. This CDR3 reads CASSDFRHLGQNSPLHF. The CDR3 DNA reads as TGTGCCAGCAGTGATTTTAGGCATTTGGGGCAAAATTCACCCCTCCACTTT.

The genes are TRBV15 and TRBJ2-1; tentative D call: TRBD2 (5 bases). This CDR3 spans 12 amino acids. V gave up 9 bases and J gave up 10 bases, with 16 bases separating them. From germline, CDR1 is LNHNV and CDR2 YYDKDF (reference sequence). The CDR3 spells CATGHGVAEQFF. In DNA, the CDR3 is TGTGCCACGGGCCACGGGGTGGCCGAGCAGTTCTTC.

The V gene is TRBV19, the J gene TRBJ2-5; 14 bases agree with TRBD2. V shed 5 bases and J 2 bases; nucleotides not matched to a gene: 13. Germline values: CDR1 LNHDA, CDR2 SQIVND (reference sequence). This CDR3 has 19 residues. CDR3 nucleotides: TGTGCCAGTAGTCCTCGATCCATTGGGACTAGCGGGGGTCAAGAGACCCAGTACTTC. The encoded protein is CASSPRSIGTSGGQETQYF.

This clone has just a few counts. The V call is TRBV7-2, the J call TRBJ2-2, with TRBD1 matching 8 bases. The CDR3 is 16 residues long. V was pared by 5 bases and J by 2 bases, with 7 bases of the junction left unmatched. Germline V CDR1 and CDR2: SGHTA, FQGNSA. The CDR3, as DNA: TGTGCCAGCAGCATCCAGACAGGGGCCAACACCGGGGAGCTGTTTTTT. It translates to CASSIQTGANTGELFF. The whole variable domain, filled in from reference TRBV7-2 and TRBJ2-2, reads GAGVSQSPSNKVTEKGKDVELRCDPISGHTALYWYRQSLGQGLEFLIYFQGNSAPDKSGLPSDRFSAERTGGSVSTLTIQRTQQEDSAVYLCASSIQTGANTGELFFGEGSRLTVL.

V and J are TRBV15 and TRBJ1-1, with unresolved D. CDR1 is LNHNV, CDR2 YYDKDF, per germline (reference sequence). The V end was cut by 1 base, the J end by 1 base, with 19 bases between. This CDR3 has 18 residues. CDR3 in DNA: TGTGCCACCAGCAGAGGGTGGGAGCCCCTTACGGGGAACACTGAAGCTTTCTTT. Residues: CATSRGWEPLTGNTEAFF.

This chain links TRBV7-8 with TRBJ1-5; 9 nucleotides line up with TRBD1. Germline CDR1 and CDR2: SGHVS and FQNEAQ. The length of the CDR3 is 17 residues. The V gene end was trimmed by 0 bases and the J gene end by 4 bases; junction bases not matched to a gene: 7. CDR3 sequence: CASSLALWDRVNQPQHF. The CDR3 DNA follows: TGTGCCAGCAGCTTAGCGCTATGGGACAGGGTTAATCAGCCCCAGCATTTT. Together with reference TRBV7-8 and TRBJ1-5, the CDR3 gives the full variable domain: GAGVSQSPRYKVAKRGQDVALRCDPISGHVSLFWYQQALGQGPEFLTYFQNEAQLDKSGLPSDRFFAERPEGSVSTLKIQRTQQEDSAVYLCASSLALWDRVNQPQHFGDGTRLSIL.

The chain uses TRBV11-2 and TRBJ2-7, with 11 bases fitting TRBD1. With 2 bases clipped from V and 6 bases from J, the junction kept 3 bases outside the gene matches. Germline-derived CDR1 and CDR2 are SGHAT and FQNNGV. The CDR3 length is 14 residues. In DNA form, the CDR3 reads TGTGCCAGCAGCTTATCTGGGACAGGGGGCGAGCAGTACTTC. Its translation is CASSLSGTGGEQYF. The variable domain in full, completed from reference TRBV11-2 and TRBJ2-7, reads EAGVAQSPRYKIIEKRQSVAFWCNPISGHATLYWYQQILGQGPKLLIQFQNNGVVDDSQLPKDRFSAERLKGVDSTLKIQPAKLEDSAVYLCASSLSGTGGEQYFGPGTRLTVT.

The rearrangement uses TRBV3-1 (or the pseudogene TRBV3-2) and TRBJ2-3, with 8 positions matching TRBD1. This CDR3 contains 14 residues. Germline loops: CDR1 LGHDT, CDR2 YNNKEL (reference sequence). The junction had 16 bases not matched to a gene; V was cut back by 10 bases and J by 10 bases. The CDR3 DNA follows: TGTGCCACCTCGTCACCAAGACAGGGGAGTGCGCAGTATTTT. Amino acids: CATSSPRQGSAQYF.

V is TRBV3-1 (or the pseudogene TRBV3-2) and J is TRBJ1-4; weak D call: TRBD1 (5 bases). Trimming took 4 bases from V and 7 from J, leaving 28 bases between them. Per germline, CDR1 LGHDT and CDR2 YNNKEL (reference sequence). The CDR3 consists of 19 residues. The CDR3 DNA sequence: TGTGCCAGCAGCCCAAGGTGGTCGGGGCTAAAAAAAAGGCGTGAAAAACTGTTTTTT. This gives the protein CASSPRWSGLKKRREKLFF.

This clone was recorded only once. The gene calls are TRBV2 and TRBJ2-3; 9 nucleotides align to TRBD2. The V and J ends lost 3 bases and 9 bases, in that order; junction bases with no gene match: 7. Germline CDR1 SNHLY, CDR2 FYNNEI. CDR3 size: 14 residues. The chain's CDR3 is CASSDLLAGYTQYF. DNA for the CDR3: TGTGCCAGCAGTGACCTGCTAGCGGGGTACACGCAGTATTTT. The variable domain in full, completed from reference TRBV2 and TRBJ2-3, reads EPEVTQTPSHQVTQMGQEVILRCVPISNHLYFYWYRQILGQKVEFLVSFYNNEISEKSEIFDDQFSVERPDGSNFTLKIRSTKLEDSAMYFCASSDLLAGYTQYFGPGTRLTVL.

The chain joins TRBV30 to TRBJ2-3; D might be TRBD2 (6 bases). V lost 3 bases, J lost 2 bases, and 15 bases lay in between. This CDR3 has 15 amino acids. CDR1 is GTSNPN and CDR2 is SVGIG in the germline V gene (reference sequence). In nucleotides, the CDR3 is TGTGCCTGGAGATTGGGTAGCGGTCCCACAGATACGCAGTATTTT. Translating it yields CAWRLGSGPTDTQYF.

The chain links TRBV30 to TRBJ2-3; D gene unclear. The CDR3 has 13 amino acids. The germline V gene encodes CDR1 GTSNPN and CDR2 SVGIG (reference sequence). V was trimmed by 2 bases and J by 12 bases, leaving 18 bases between them. The CDR3 region has the DNA TGTGCCTGGAGTCCCTCCCCCGTTATTCCACAGTATTTT. This codes for CAWSPSPVIPQYF.

This clone was seen a few times. V and J are TRBV16 and TRBJ1-6, with 9 bases aligning to TRBD1. Germline V gives CDR1 KGHSY, CDR2 FQNENV. V shed 3 bases and J 4 bases; nucleotides not matched to a gene: 10. The CDR3 consists of 18 residues. CDR3 in amino acids: CASSHQGTGRSYNSPLHF. The CDR3 DNA is TGTGCCAGCAGCCATCAGGGGACAGGGCGTAGTTATAATTCACCCCTCCACTTT.

The rearrangement joins TRBV14 to TRBJ2-1; no clear D. V was shortened by 4 bases and J by 3 bases, with 7 bases between the two germline ends. CDR1 is SGHDN, CDR2 FVKESK, per germline. CDR3 length: 13 residues. The DNA for the CDR3 is TGTGCCAGCAGCCCGCTCTTCTACAATGAGCAGTTCTTC. Its protein is CASSPLFYNEQFF.

The chain carries TRBV7-2 and TRBJ2-5; 11 positions match TRBD2. The CDR3 runs 15 residues. Per germline, CDR1 SGHTA and CDR2 FQGNSA. Losses at the gene ends were 1 base for V and 5 bases for J; bases not matched to a gene: 3. CDR3 coding DNA: TGTGCCAGCAGCTTAGAAGCTAGCGGGGGGGAGACCCAGTACTTC. This sequence encodes CASSLEASGGETQYF.

The chain uses TRBV29-1 and TRBJ1-1, with no clear D. Per germline, CDR1 SQVTM and CDR2 ANQGSEA. This CDR3 has 12 amino acids. Trimming left V 4 bases short and J 0 bases short, with 6 bases between. The CDR3 DNA reads TGCAGCGTTGGACCGTTGAACACTGAAGCTTTCTTT. Protein sequence: CSVGPLNTEAFF.

This clone was recorded once. The chain uses TRBV7-9 and TRBJ2-2; D is unresolved. CDR1 SEHNR and CDR2 FQNEAQ come from the germline V gene (reference sequence). The CDR3 runs 13 residues. Trimming removed 1 base from V and 7 bases from J, with 7 bases in between. CDR3 loop: CASSLDLDGELFF. The DNA for the CDR3 is TGTGCCAGCAGCTTAGATTTGGACGGGGAGCTGTTTTTT.

The rearrangement links TRBV7-2 to TRBJ2-2; D gene ambiguous. This CDR3 spans 14 amino acids. Trimming took off 2 bases at V and 6 bases at J, with 10 bases between the two ends. CDR1 SGHTA and CDR2 FQGNSA come from the germline V gene. This CDR3 reads CASSLIVVAGELFF. The CDR3 region has the DNA TGTGCCAGCAGCTTAATAGTTGTTGCCGGGGAGCTGTTTTTT.

This chain links TRBV5-1 with TRBJ1-1, with unresolved D. CDR1 and CDR2 (germline): SGHRS, YFSETQ. The length of the CDR3 is 14 residues. Trimming took off 0 bases at V and 5 bases at J, with 11 bases between the two ends. As DNA, the CDR3 is TGCGCCAGCAGCTTGGCCGCTGGGGTTACTGAAGCTTTCTTT. Translating gives CASSLAAGVTEAFF.

The chain carries TRBV6-2 or TRBV6-3 and TRBJ1-5; D might be TRBD1 (6 bases). CDR1 is MNHEY, CDR2 SVGEGT, per germline. V lost 5 bases and J lost 9, with 14 bases in between. The CDR3 runs to 13 residues. The CDR3 is CASSSTGLRPQHF. In nucleotides, the CDR3 is TGTGCCAGCAGTAGCACAGGGTTGCGGCCCCAGCATTTT.

This rearrangement joins TRBV30 to TRBJ1-3; a possible D gene is TRBD1 (5 bases). The CDR3 has 12 amino acids. Germline V gene data show CDR1 as GTSNPN and CDR2 as SVGIG (reference sequence). Trimming stripped 3 bases from V and 11 bases from J, with 14 bases between. The CDR3 DNA reads as TGTGCCTGGAGCGAGGGAGGGGATCCCATATATTTT. Protein sequence: CAWSEGGDPIYF.

V and J are TRBV29-1 and TRBJ1-1, with D unresolved. V was trimmed by 6 bases and J by 0 bases, leaving 8 bases between them. CDR1 and CDR2 (germline): SQVTM, ANQGSEA. The CDR3 length is 12 residues. The CDR3 region is CSVNEVNTEAFF. CDR3 coding DNA: TGCAGCGTAAACGAGGTGAACACTGAAGCTTTCTTT.

The chain links TRBV7-2 to TRBJ1-3; D is ambiguous. Deletions cut 0 bases from V and 0 bases from J, with 12 bases between. The CDR3 runs to 17 residues. CDR1 and CDR2 from the germline V gene are SGHTA and FQGNSA. The CDR3 region has the DNA TGTGCCAGCAGCTTAGCAGGGTCCCGGTCCTCTGGAAACACCATATATTTT. Amino acid sequence: CASSLAGSRSSGNTIYF.

The chain joins TRBV10-2 to TRBJ1-2, with no clear D. The CDR3 extends over 14 amino acids. The ends were cut back, 7 bases at V and 3 bases at J, with 15 bases in the middle. Germline CDR1 is WSHSY and CDR2 is SAAADI. This CDR3 is CASTKSGLDYGYTF. The CDR3 DNA reads as TGCGCCAGCACCAAGAGCGGGTTGGACTATGGCTACACCTTC.

The rearrangement joins TRBV3-1 (or the pseudogene TRBV3-2) to TRBJ2-7, with 10 bases identical to TRBD2. Germline values: CDR1 LGHDT, CDR2 YNNKEL (reference sequence). The V gene end was trimmed by 1 base and the J gene end by 5 bases; junction bases not matched to a gene: 8. This CDR3 has 16 residues. The CDR3 region is CASSQGWLAGVDEQYF. The DNA for the CDR3 is TGTGCCAGCAGCCAAGGGTGGCTAGCGGGGGTCGACGAGCAGTACTTC.